The rows below give T cell receptor beta chains drawn from one sample of a study of control samples from healthy donors and cancer patients. Generated by immunoSEQ multiplex PCR, the TCRdb table keeps only in-frame clones and is missing some. Of about 130,000 clones in the sample, around 92% were seen once. Input material: blood. These receptors were collected from a woman aged 45-60 years in good health. The CDR3 runs from the conserved cysteine through the conserved F or W. D genes are given only for firm matches. A clone size is listed for some rows: how often the clone was seen (once, few, many), or a class if it is expanded.

d_gene,j_gene,v_gene,abundance,CDR3aa,CDR3nt
-,TRBJ2-1,TRBV12-3/TRBV12-4,once,CASSYRDNEQFF,TGTGCCAGCAGTTACAGGGACAATGAGCAGTTCTTC
TRBD2,TRBJ2-1,TRBV5-1,-,CASSLGGTSDTEQFF,TGCGCCAGCAGCTTGGGAGGGACTAGCGATACTGAGCAGTTCTTC
-,TRBJ2-4,TRBV19,-,CASSMQSVAKNIQYF,TGTGCCAGTAGTATGCAGTCCGTCGCCAAAAACATTCAGTACTTC
-,TRBJ1-4,TRBV20-1,-,CSAIESTNEKLFF,TGCAGTGCTATTGAATCAACTAATGAAAAACTGTTTTTT
TRBD2,TRBJ2-7,TRBV28,-,CASSGGVVAYEQYF,TGTGCCAGCAGTGGGGGGGTAGTTGCCTACGAGCAGTACTTC
TRBD2,TRBJ2-2,TRBV9,-,CASSVELAGLGTGELFF,TGTGCCAGCAGCGTAGAACTAGCGGGGTTAGGAACCGGGGAGCTGTTTTTT
-,TRBJ2-3,TRBV11-2,-,CASSLAPGSTDTQYF,TGTGCCAGCAGCCTAGCCCCCGGGAGCACAGATACGCAGTATTTT
-,TRBJ2-7,TRBV28,-,CASSWDPLGNSYEQYF,TGTGCCAGCAGTTGGGATCCACTCGGCAACTCCTACGAGCAGTACTTC
-,TRBJ1-2,TRBV19,-,CAISSGNYGYTF,TGTGCCATTTCCTCAGGGAACTATGGCTACACCTTC
-,TRBJ1-1,TRBV28,-,CASSLRGVRTEAFF,TGTGCCAGCAGTTTAAGGGGGGTCAGGACTGAAGCTTTCTTT
-,TRBJ2-5,TRBV19,-,CASSTGPLGTQYF,TGTGCCAGTAGTACAGGGCCTTTGGGGACCCAGTACTTC
TRBD2,TRBJ2-7,TRBV12-3/TRBV12-4,-,CASALLAGNEQYF,TGTGCCAGCGCCCTTCTAGCGGGAAACGAGCAGTACTTC
-,TRBJ1-1,TRBV9,-,CASSVTGNTEAFF,TGTGCCAGCAGCGTGACGGGGAACACTGAAGCTTTCTTT
TRBD1,TRBJ1-2,TRBV30,-,CAWKGQGSYGYTF,TGTGCCTGGAAAGGACAGGGGAGCTATGGCTACACCTTC
-,TRBJ2-7,TRBV3-1/TRBV3-2,-,CASSFLGGGGEQYF,TGTGCCAGCAGCTTCTTAGGAGGGGGCGGGGAGCAGTACTTC
-,TRBJ2-2,TRBV6-6,-,CASSLDGENTGELFF,TGTGCCAGCAGTCTCGACGGGGAGAACACCGGGGAGCTGTTTTTT
-,TRBJ1-2,TRBV9,-,CASVGNYGYTF,TGTGCCAGCGTAGGGAACTATGGCTACACCTTC
-,TRBJ1-4,TRBV5-1,-,CASSPVGEKLFF,TGCGCCAGCAGCCCGGTGGGGGAAAAACTGTTTTTT
-,TRBJ2-7,TRBV5-1,once,CASSGGTAYEQYF,TGCGCCAGCAGCGGGGGGACGGCGTACGAGCAGTACTTC
TRBD2,TRBJ2-3,TRBV19,once,CASSIGPTIAGADTQYF,TGTGCCAGTAGTATAGGCCCTACTATAGCGGGAGCAGATACGCAGTATTTT
-,TRBJ2-7,TRBV5-1,-,CASSLAGTVDYEQYF,TGCGCCAGCAGCTTGGCGGGAACCGTAGACTACGAGCAGTACTTC
-,TRBJ1-6,TRBV12-3/TRBV12-4,-,CASSQRGNSPLHF,TGTGCCAGCAGTCAACGAGGGAATTCACCCCTCCACTTT